Below, 20 T cell receptor beta chains from the same sample are listed, as sequenced in a study of OX40 agonist ivuxolimab in advanced cancers. Assay: immunoSEQ multiplex PCR; the TCRdb copy retains only in-frame clones and omits some. The sample has roughly 27,000 clones, about 85% seen once. Sequencing used CD4+ or CD8+ T cells sorted from blood, obtained in a trial of the OX40 agonist ivuxolimab. These receptors originate from an adult with an advanced solid tumor such as melanoma, head and neck, liver or kidney cancer.

The J gene is TRBJ1-2, the V gene TRBV14; TRBD1 matches at 7 bases. The CDR3 is 14 residues long. CDR1 SGHDN and CDR2 FVKESK come from the germline V gene. V was clipped by 4 bases and J by 6 bases; unmatched bases: 8. This CDR3 is CASSPGAGGHGYTF. DNA of the CDR3: TGTGCCAGCAGCCCCGGGGCAGGGGGTCATGGCTACACCTTC.

The chain employs TRBV7-9 and TRBJ2-7; D tentatively fits TRBD1 or TRBD2 (5 bases each). Deletions cut 5 bases from V and 2 bases from J, with 7 bases between. CDR3 length equals 12 residues. The germline V gene has CDR1 SEHNR and CDR2 FQNEAQ (reference sequence). This CDR3 reads CASSLGAYEQYF. CDR3 DNA sequence: TGTGCCAGCAGCCTGGGGGCCTACGAGCAGTACTTC. Full variable domain (outside the CDR3, taken from reference TRBV7-9 and TRBJ2-7): DTGVSQNPRHKITKRGQNVTFRCDPISEHNRLYWYRQTLGQGPEFLTYFQNEAQLEKSRLLSDRFSAERPKGSFSTLEIQRTEQGDSAMYLCASSLGAYEQYFGPGTRLTVT.

The J gene is TRBJ2-5, the V gene TRBV2; D unresolved. The CDR3 has 12 amino acids. Germline V gene data show CDR1 as SNHLY and CDR2 as FYNNEI. V lost 4 bases and J lost 9, with 12 bases in between. The DNA for the CDR3 is TGTGCCAGCAGTGGAACAAGCCTGGCCCAGTACTTC. Encoded protein: CASSGTSLAQYF.

The V and J genes are TRBV30 and TRBJ1-1; unclear D gene. Germline V CDR1 and CDR2: GTSNPN, SVGIG (reference sequence). With 3 bases removed from V and 2 bases from J, the gap between germline ends came to 10 bases. CDR3 length equals 13 residues. The CDR3 DNA reads as TGTGCCTGGAGACGGGCGGACAACACTGAAGCTTTCTTT. Protein: CAWRRADNTEAFF.

V and J are TRBV27 and TRBJ1-5, with D perhaps TRBD1 (5 bases). Looked up from germline, CDR1 is MNHEY and CDR2 is SMNVEV (reference sequence). V dropped 8 bases and J dropped 0 bases, with 8 bases sitting between them. The CDR3 consists of 13 residues. The CDR3 DNA reads TGTGCCAGCGGGACCCTTAGCAATCAGCCCCAGCATTTT. It yields the protein CASGTLSNQPQHF.

This clone is categorized as medium-sized. This CDR3 is also generated by other DNA sequences in the sample. This chain connects TRBV15 to TRBJ1-2, with unresolved D. There are 14 residues in the CDR3. The V end lost 0 bases, the J end lost 4 bases, and 9 bases lay between the germline ends. Germline V gene data show CDR1 as LNHNV and CDR2 as YYDKDF (reference sequence). The CDR3 coding sequence is TGTGCCACCAGCAGAGATGTTGGCCTCTATGGCTACACCTTC. It is translated as CATSRDVGLYGYTF.

The J gene is TRBJ1-1, the V gene TRBV19; D ambiguous. This CDR3 is 15 amino acids long. Germline CDR1 LNHDA, CDR2 SQIVND (reference sequence). Trimming stripped 7 bases from V and 1 base from J, with 16 bases between. The CDR3 sequence is CASTPTIIANTEAFF. The CDR3 DNA is TGTGCCAGTACACCCACTATTATTGCGAACACTGAAGCTTTCTTT.

This clone was seen more than once but under ten times. The chain is built from TRBV2 and TRBJ2-7; D is ambiguous. V was cut by 4 bases and J by 4 bases, with 11 bases left in between. The CDR3 sequence is 13 residues long. Germline-derived CDR1 and CDR2 are SNHLY and FYNNEI. CDR3 amino acids: CASSGGFGYEQYF. In DNA, the CDR3 is TGTGCCAGCAGTGGTGGGTTCGGGTACGAGCAGTACTTC.

This chain links TRBV6-1 with TRBJ1-2; tentatively, D is TRBD1 (5 bases). CDR1 is MNHNS, CDR2 SASEGT, per germline. The V end was cut by 2 bases, the J end by 7 bases, with 17 bases between. This CDR3 is built from 15 residues. Here the CDR3 reads CASSEPPQGFSGYTF. CDR3 sequence (DNA): TGTGCCAGCAGTGAACCCCCCCAGGGTTTTTCTGGCTACACCTTC.

The rearrangement uses TRBV9 and TRBJ2-3; 8 nucleotides line up with TRBD2. J was trimmed by 3 bases and V by 2 bases; bases with no gene match: 2. Germline values: CDR1 SGDLS, CDR2 YYNGEE. The CDR3 sequence is 14 residues long. CDR3 DNA: TGTGCCAGCAGCGTGTCGGGGGGGACAGATACGCAGTATTTT. Amino acid sequence: CASSVSGGTDTQYF.

This clone was seen just once. The chain links TRBV30 to TRBJ1-3; D gene unclear. The V gene lost 3 bases and the J gene lost 11 bases, with 14 bases spanning the gap. The length of the CDR3 is 12 residues. Germline CDR1 reads GTSNPN; CDR2 reads SVGIG (reference sequence). CDR3 nucleotide sequence: TGTGCCTGGAGCGAAAGGACCATCGCCATATATTTT. Its translation is CAWSERTIAIYF.

The gene calls are TRBV6-1 and TRBJ1-2; no clear D. V gave up 2 bases and J gave up 5 bases, with 9 bases separating them. Germline lookup yields CDR1 MNHNS and CDR2 SASEGT. The CDR3 length is 13 residues. The CDR3 region is CASSESAFYGYTF. In DNA form, the CDR3 reads TGTGCCAGCAGTGAATCGGCCTTTTATGGCTACACCTTC.

In this sample, this clone turned up once. The chain has TRBV27 and TRBJ2-1, with 11 bases aligning to TRBD2. The germline gives CDR1 MNHEY, CDR2 SMNVEV (reference sequence). The ends lost 6 bases at V and 3 bases at J; junction bases unmatched: 4. The CDR3 has 15 amino acids. This CDR3 reads CASSSSGGNYNEQFF. CDR3 DNA: TGTGCCAGCAGCTCTAGCGGGGGGAACTACAATGAGCAGTTCTTC.

This sequence joins TRBV6-5 and TRBJ2-7; TRBD2 matches at 7 bases. V lost 6 bases and J lost 7; bases outside the gene matches: 3. In germline, CDR1 is MNHEY, CDR2 SVGAGI. The CDR3 is made up of 11 amino acids. The CDR3 loop is CASRSGGEQYF. CDR3 in DNA: TGTGCCAGCAGATCCGGGGGGGAGCAGTACTTC.

V gene TRBV4-2 combines with J gene TRBJ1-1; no clear D. Per the germline V gene, CDR1 is LGHNA and CDR2 is YNFKEQ. The CDR3 is 12 amino acids. Trimming cost V 5 bases and J 1 base, with 5 bases left between them. The CDR3 region has the DNA TGTGCCAGCAGCTTGCGGAACACTGAAGCTTTCTTT. Amino acids: CASSLRNTEAFF.

This clone appeared a few times. The gene calls are TRBV30 and TRBJ1-1; 9 bases are shared with TRBD1. Germline V gives CDR1 GTSNPN, CDR2 SVGIG (reference sequence). The CDR3 has 12 amino acids. Germline trimming cut 4 bases from V and 4 bases from J; bases unmatched to any gene: 1. The CDR3 bases are TGTGCCTGGATGACAGGGGGCACTGAAGCTTTCTTT. Translation: CAWMTGGTEAFF. Variable domain in full (rest from reference TRBV30 and TRBJ1-1): SQTIHQWPATLVQPVGSPLSLECTVEGTSNPNLYWYRQAAGRGLQLLFYSVGIGQISSEVPQNLSASRPQDRQFILSSKKLLLSDSGFYLCAWMTGGTEAFFGQGTRLTVV.

The chain carries TRBV10-3 and TRBJ2-2; 13 bases agree with TRBD2. CDR3 length equals 17 residues. The germline gives CDR1 ENHRY, CDR2 SYGVKD. V was pared by 9 bases and J by 1 base, with 8 bases of the junction left unmatched. The CDR3 is CAIRGLAGIMNTGELFF. In nucleotides, the CDR3 is TGTGCCATAAGGGGACTAGCGGGGATAATGAACACCGGGGAGCTGTTTTTT.

The chain employs TRBV29-1 and TRBJ2-7; TRBD1 agrees at 7 bases. This CDR3 has 13 residues. The trim removed 4 bases at V and 0 bases at J, leaving 3 bases unmatched. CDR1 SQVTM and CDR2 ANQGSEA come from the germline V gene. CDR3 sequence: CSVVRGSSYEQYF. Here the CDR3 DNA reads TGCAGCGTTGTCAGGGGGTCCTCCTACGAGCAGTACTTC.

The chain uses TRBV6-1 and TRBJ1-1, with 7 bases aligning to TRBD1. J gave up 2 bases and V 4 bases, and 4 bases lay outside the gene matches. Germline CDR1 MNHNS, CDR2 SASEGT. CDR3 length: 14 amino acids. CDR3 loop: CASSGRQGNTEAFF. The DNA for the CDR3 is TGTGCCAGCAGTGGCAGACAGGGTAACACTGAAGCTTTCTTT.

CDR3 DNA: TGTGCCAGCAGTCCGGGACAGTCCTACGAGCAGTACTTC. Translated, it gives CASSPGQSYEQYF. This sequence joins TRBV6-6 and TRBJ2-7; TRBD1 matches at 7 bases. With 5 bases clipped from V and 1 base from J, the junction kept 2 bases outside the gene matches. Germline V gene data show CDR1 as MNHNY and CDR2 as SVGAGI (reference sequence). This CDR3 region has 13 residues.